Listed here are 6 T cell receptor beta chains from one sample, sequenced in a study of early T cells in non-severe SARS-CoV-2 infection. TCRdb re-analysed the 5' RACE reads in MiXCR, keeping a single row per CDR3 protein. Of roughly 80,000 distinct CDR3 sequences listed, about 14% were seen once; the top ten hold around 3%. Sequenced: whole blood. These receptors all come from an adult who was a healthcare worker with PCR-confirmed SARS-CoV-2 infection or an uninfected control (not recorded which).

The rearrangement links TRBV19 to TRBJ2-3; D perhaps matches TRBD2 (5 bases). Per germline, CDR1 LNHDA and CDR2 SQIVND (reference sequence). The CDR3 is made up of 11 amino acids. The ends were cut back, 9 bases at V and 6 bases at J, with 10 bases in the middle. DNA of the CDR3: TGTGCCAGCAGGACTGGCGATACGCAGTATTTT. Translation gives CASRTGDTQYF.

Note on this clonotype: A read error may explain this, as a much larger clone is one base away. J is TRBJ1-5 and V is TRBV21-1; the table's TRBD1 call for D was not verified on the DNA. TRBV21-1 has pseudogene status. The CDR3 has 15 residues. CDR3 nucleotides: TGTGCCAGCAGCCACGGGACATTACGGAATCAGCCCCAGCATTTT. Translation: CASSHGTLRNQPQHF.

The V call is TRBV9, the J call TRBJ2-7; D may be TRBD2 (6 bases). Germline V gives CDR1 SGDLS, CDR2 YYNGEE. Deletions cut 0 bases from V and 2 bases from J, with 6 bases between. The CDR3 is made up of 13 amino acids. CDR3 DNA sequence: TGTGCCAGCAGCGTAGCGGGGGCCTACGAGCAGTACTTC. As protein: CASSVAGAYEQYF.

In this sample, this clonotype turned up many times. The V and J genes are TRBV3-1 and TRBJ2-3, with D maybe TRBD2 (6 bases). Germline values: CDR1 LGHDT, CDR2 YNNKEL (reference sequence). Deletions cut 0 bases from V and 1 base from J, with 17 bases between. The CDR3 runs 18 residues. The CDR3 here is CASSQDFSGSGRTDTQYF. CDR3 DNA: TGTGCCAGCAGCCAAGATTTTTCCGGGAGCGGTCGCACAGATACGCAGTATTTT.

The table lists this clonotype with many counts. The rearrangement joins TRBV19 to TRBJ2-1; TRBD2 matches at 12 bases. The length of the CDR3 is 15 residues. V shed 3 bases, J shed 6 bases, and the junction held 3 bases outside the gene matches. Germline V gene sequence: CDR1 LNHDA, CDR2 SQIVND (reference sequence). The CDR3 is CASSMSSGGANEQFF. Here the CDR3 DNA reads TGTGCCAGTAGTATGTCTAGCGGGGGGGCCAATGAGCAGTTCTTC.

A few counts support this clonotype. The chain joins TRBV11-2 to TRBJ1-4, with 7 bases matching TRBD1. After removal of 5 bases from V and 5 bases from J, the junction contained 5 bases not matched to a gene. Germline lookup yields CDR1 SGHAT and CDR2 FQNNGV. This CDR3 spans 14 amino acids. The CDR3 DNA reads TGTGCCAGCAGCGGAGACAGGGTCAATGAAAAACTGTTTTTT. Translating gives CASSGDRVNEKLFF.